One sample yielded the 9 T cell receptor beta chains listed below, sequenced in a study of T cell repertoires in cytomegalovirus infection. TCRdb itself ran the reads through MiXCR, one entry per CDR3 protein. The sample gives approximately 500,000 distinct CDR3 sequences, around 11% of which show up once; 9.5% to 13% is in the top ten. Sequenced: PBMCs. Source of these receptors: a human donor in good health (CMV status not recorded). Some clones in this sample may be carry-over from other donors' samples.

V is TRBV9 and J is TRBJ1-1; TRBD1 matches at 7 bases. CDR3 length: 13 residues. CDR1 SGDLS and CDR2 YYNGEE come from the germline V gene. Trimming removed 3 bases from V and 6 bases from J; junction bases left unmatched: 5. The CDR3 region is CASSAGGVAEAFF. The CDR3 nucleotides are TGTGCCAGCAGCGCAGGGGGGGTGGCTGAAGCTTTCTTT. The variable domain in full, with the rest retrieved from reference TRBV9 and TRBJ1-1, is DSGVTQTPKHLITATGQRVTLRCSPRSGDLSVYWYQQSLDQGLQFLIQYYNGEERAKGNILERFSAQQFPDLHSELNLSSLELGDSALYFCASSAGGVAEAFFGQGTRLTVV.

At least ten counts were recorded for this clonotype. The V and J genes are TRBV7-2 and TRBJ2-2, with D possibly TRBD1 on 6 matching bases. Germline V lookup: CDR1 SGHTA, CDR2 FQGNSA. The V end lost 0 bases, the J end lost 7 bases, and 18 bases lay between the germline ends. This CDR3 spans 17 amino acids. CDR3 in DNA: TGTGCCAGCAGCTTAGCAGCCACAGGGCAAAGGAGCGGGGAGCTGTTTTTT. Its translation: CASSLAATGQRSGELFF.

This clonotype was seen repeatedly, ten times or more. The chain recombines TRBV12-3 or TRBV12-4 with TRBJ1-5; D is possibly TRBD1 (6 bases). V was shortened by 5 bases and J by 5 bases, with 16 bases between the two germline ends. The CDR3 extends over 15 amino acids. The CDR3 bases are TGTGCCAGCAGTACTAGACAGGCTGGGGATCAGCCCCAGCATTTT. It yields the protein CASSTRQAGDQPQHF.

The sample holds many counts of this clonotype. The J gene is TRBJ2-5, the V gene TRBV12-5; TRBD2 aligns across 11 bases. The junction had 11 bases not matched to a gene; V was cut back by 0 bases and J by 5 bases. The germline V gene encodes CDR1 LGHNT and CDR2 FRNRAP. The CDR3 contains 18 residues. The CDR3 loop reads CASGLVLTSGIPSETQYF. CDR3 in DNA: TGTGCTAGTGGTTTGGTACTGACTAGCGGGATACCATCGGAGACCCAGTACTTC.

This clonotype was observed at least ten times. V usage is TRBV23-1 and J usage is TRBJ2-3; D perhaps matches TRBD1 (6 bases). TRBV23-1 is labeled an ORF, and its function is uncertain. V gave up 0 bases and J gave up 3 bases, with 16 bases separating them. The CDR3 has 17 amino acids. The CDR3 loop reads CASSQSSPGEKTDTQYF. CDR3 DNA sequence: TGCGCCAGCAGTCAATCCTCCCCAGGGGAGAAAACAGATACGCAGTATTTT.

The sample holds many counts of this clonotype. The V gene is TRBV6-5, the J gene TRBJ1-5; TRBD1 matches at 10 bases. Looked up from germline, CDR1 is MNHEY and CDR2 is SVGAGI. Unmatched junction bases numbered 2, after V lost 0 bases and J lost 6 bases. The CDR3 extends over 15 amino acids. The CDR3 protein is CASSYSRTGGQPQHF. Written as DNA, the CDR3 is TGTGCCAGCAGTTACTCGCGGACAGGGGGTCAGCCCCAGCATTTT.

The genes are TRBV5-1 and TRBJ1-2; a weak D match, TRBD1 (6 bases). CDR1 SGHRS and CDR2 YFSETQ come from the germline V gene. Between the trimmed V and J ends, which lost 0 bases and 5 bases, there was a span of 14 bases. This CDR3 has 15 residues. CDR3: CASSLVPGESYGYTF. The DNA of the CDR3 is TGCGCCAGCAGCTTGGTTCCAGGGGAATCGTATGGCTACACCTTC.

The rearrangement links TRBV4-1 to TRBJ2-7; TRBD1 matches 8 bases. Unmatched junction bases numbered 5, after V lost 2 bases and J lost 5 bases. Per the germline V gene, CDR1 is MGHRA and CDR2 is YSYEKL. The length of the CDR3 is 14 residues. This CDR3 is CASSQLNRGNEQYF. CDR3 DNA sequence: TGCGCCAGCAGCCAACTTAACAGGGGGAACGAGCAGTACTTC.

A few counts support this clonotype. The chain couples TRBV6-4 to TRBJ2-3, with D maybe TRBD2 (6 bases). The CDR3 has 14 residues. Trimming stripped 2 bases from V and 2 bases from J, with 8 bases between. From germline, CDR1 is MRHNA and CDR2 SNTAGT. The CDR3 spells CASSDGGDTDTQYF. In DNA, the CDR3 is TGTGCCAGCAGTGACGGCGGGGACACAGATACGCAGTATTTT.